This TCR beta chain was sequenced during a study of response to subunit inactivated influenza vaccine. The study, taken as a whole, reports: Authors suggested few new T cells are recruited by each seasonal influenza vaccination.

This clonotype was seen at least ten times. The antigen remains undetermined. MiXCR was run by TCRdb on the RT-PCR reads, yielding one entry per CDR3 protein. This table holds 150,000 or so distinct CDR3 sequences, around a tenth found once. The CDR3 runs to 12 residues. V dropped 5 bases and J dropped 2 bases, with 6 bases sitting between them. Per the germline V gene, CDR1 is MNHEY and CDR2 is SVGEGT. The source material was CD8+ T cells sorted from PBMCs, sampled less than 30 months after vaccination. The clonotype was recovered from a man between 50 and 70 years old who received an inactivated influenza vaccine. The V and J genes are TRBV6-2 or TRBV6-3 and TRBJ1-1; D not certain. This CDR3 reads CASSLLNTEAFF. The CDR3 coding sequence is TGTGCCAGCAGTCTCCTCAACACTGAAGCTTTCTTT.